This passage covers 15 T cell receptor beta chains from one sample sequenced in a study of identical twins. One entry per CDR3 protein results from TCRdb running MiXCR on the 5' RACE reads. Here the sample spans fewer than 500,000 distinct CDR3 sequences, more than 20% being singletons. These data were also reused for a study on T cells expressing NK-cell markers.

The specimen sequenced was CD4+ T cells sorted from blood. These receptors all stem from a woman under 30 in good health.

The chain links TRBV27 to TRBJ2-3; D unresolved. CDR1 MNHEY and CDR2 SMNVEV come from the germline V gene (reference sequence). V lost 4 bases, J lost 7 bases, and 9 bases lay in between. There are 12 residues in the CDR3. CDR3 protein: CASSSTLNTQYF. The CDR3 region has the DNA TGTGCCAGCAGTTCCACCTTAAATACGCAGTATTTT.

This clonotype was counted between two and nine times. The rearrangement uses TRBV20-1 and TRBJ2-1, with D hard to call. V was pared by 2 bases and J by 6 bases, with 5 bases between. CDR1 and CDR2 (germline): DFQATT, SNEGSKA (reference sequence). CDR3 length: 11 amino acids. CDR3 nucleotides: TGCAGTGCTAGATCTAGCAATGAGCAGTTCTTC. Residues: CSARSSNEQFF.

This clonotype was seen more than once but under ten times. This chain connects TRBV20-1 to TRBJ2-5, with D unresolved. CDR3 length equals 13 residues. V lost 7 bases and J 2 bases, leaving 14 bases between the germline ends. The germline V gene encodes CDR1 DFQATT and CDR2 SNEGSKA (reference sequence). The CDR3 protein is CSVSRLEQETQYF. The CDR3, as DNA: TGCAGTGTATCCCGTTTAGAGCAAGAGACCCAGTACTTC.

This clonotype was found a few times. The chain joins TRBV2 to TRBJ1-5; D gene unclear. Trimming took 3 bases from V and 0 from J, leaving 15 bases between them. Germline CDR1 is SNHLY and CDR2 is FYNNEI. This CDR3 contains 17 residues. CDR3 coding DNA: TGTGCCAGCAGTGAGTTACGGGTCCCTTATAGCAATCAGCCCCAGCATTTT. Translation gives CASSELRVPYSNQPQHF. Together with reference TRBV2 and TRBJ1-5, the CDR3 gives the full variable domain: EPEVTQTPSHQVTQMGQEVILRCVPISNHLYFYWYRQILGQKVEFLVSFYNNEISEKSEIFDDQFSVERPDGSNFTLKIRSTKLEDSAMYFCASSELRVPYSNQPQHFGDGTRLSIL.

This clonotype was counted between two and nine times. The chain uses TRBV12-3 or TRBV12-4 and TRBJ2-7; 7 bases are shared with TRBD1. V lost 5 bases, J lost 2 bases, and 6 bases stayed unmatched. The CDR3 loop spans 14 amino acids. CDR3 coding DNA: TGTGCCAGCAGTGCTCGACAGGGCCCCTACGAGCAGTACTTC. This gives the protein CASSARQGPYEQYF.

In this sample, this clonotype turned up a few times. The rearrangement links TRBV13 to TRBJ2-1, with 11 bases lining up with TRBD2. The CDR3 sequence is 16 residues long. Germline values: CDR1 PRHDT, CDR2 FYEKMQ (reference sequence). V shed 5 bases and J 5 bases; nucleotides not matched to a gene: 8. CDR3 protein: CASSRIPGLADNEQFF. The CDR3 bases are TGTGCCAGCAGCAGGATCCCGGGACTAGCGGACAATGAGCAGTTCTTC.

The genes are TRBV12-5 and TRBJ2-3, with D possibly being TRBD2 (7 bases). Per germline, CDR1 LGHNT and CDR2 FRNRAP. This CDR3 has 15 residues. V was clipped by 9 bases and J by 0 bases, with 16 bases between them. CDR3 DNA: TGTGCTAGCAGAGGGGGGGCGGGTAGCACAGATACGCAGTATTTT. Its protein is CASRGGAGSTDTQYF. Full variable domain (outside the CDR3, taken from reference TRBV12-5 and TRBJ2-3): DARVTQTPRHKVTEMGQEVTMRCQPILGHNTVFWYRQTMMQGLELLAYFRNRAPLDDSGMPKDRFSAEMPDATLATLKIQPSEPRDSAVYFCASRGGAGSTDTQYFGPGTRLTVL.

In its sample, this clonotype was seen a few times. The chain joins TRBV20-1 to TRBJ1-2, with 9 bases matching TRBD1. The germline CDR1 and CDR2 sequences are DFQATT and SNEGSKA (reference sequence). The CDR3 consists of 13 residues. Trimming took 7 bases from V and 7 from J; bases not matched to a gene: 10. The CDR3 DNA reads TGCAGTGTTGAACAGGGGGCGTCTTTTGGCTACACCTTC. As protein: CSVEQGASFGYTF.

This clonotype was observed a handful of times. The chain is built from TRBV7-9 and TRBJ2-5; maybe TRBD2 (7 bases). Between the trimmed V and J ends, which lost 3 bases and 4 bases, there was a span of 12 bases. The CDR3 covers 14 residues. Germline CDR1 reads SEHNR; CDR2 reads FQNEAQ (reference sequence). As DNA, the CDR3 is TGTGCCAGCAGCTTCCTAGGGGGGGGAGAGACCCAGTACTTC. This codes for CASSFLGGGETQYF.

This chain uses TRBV5-1 with TRBJ2-2; no firm D call. This CDR3 is built from 13 residues. V gave up 1 base and J gave up 4 bases, with 5 bases separating them. Germline values: CDR1 SGHRS, CDR2 YFSETQ. The DNA of the CDR3 is TGCGCCAGCAGCTTGCCAAGCACCGGGGAGCTGTTTTTT. Translating it yields CASSLPSTGELFF. Variable domain in full (rest from reference TRBV5-1 and TRBJ2-2): KAGVTQTPRYLIKTRGQQVTLSCSPISGHRSVSWYQQTPGQGLQFLFEYFSETQRNKGNFPGRFSGRQFSNSRSEMNVSTLELGDSALYLCASSLPSTGELFFGEGSRLTVL.

This clonotype was counted many times. This chain connects TRBV12-3 or TRBV12-4 to TRBJ1-5; D unresolved. Trimming removed 2 bases from V and 5 bases from J, with 7 bases in between. The CDR3 length is 13 residues. This chain's CDR3 is CASSLNSYQPQHF. Written as DNA, the CDR3 is TGTGCCAGCAGTTTAAACAGCTATCAGCCCCAGCATTTT.

The chain employs TRBV2 and TRBJ2-7; 10 positions agree with TRBD1. With 6 bases clipped from V and 5 bases from J, the junction kept 7 bases outside the gene matches. In germline, CDR1 is SNHLY, CDR2 FYNNEI. The CDR3 covers 14 residues. Here the CDR3 reads CASSGDRGRDEQYF. CDR3 DNA sequence: TGTGCCAGCAGCGGGGACAGGGGCAGGGACGAGCAGTACTTC.

V usage is TRBV20-1 and J usage is TRBJ2-3, with a tentative D call TRBD1 (9 bases). The germline V gene encodes CDR1 DFQATT and CDR2 SNEGSKA (reference sequence). The CDR3 loop spans 16 amino acids. This chain's CDR3 is CCPGQGAGGPTDTQYF. DNA for the CDR3: TGCTGCCCGGGACAGGGCGCGGGGGGACCTACAGATACGCAGTATTTT.

This clonotype was counted between two and nine times. This chain joins TRBV3-1 and TRBJ1-1, with 7 bases identical to TRBD1. In germline, CDR1 is LGHDT, CDR2 YNNKEL (reference sequence). V was clipped by 4 bases and J by 9 bases; unmatched bases: 8. The CDR3 is 13 residues long. The CDR3 protein is CASSPKGTDKAFF. CDR3 nucleotide sequence: TGTGCCAGCAGCCCCAAGGGGACAGATAAAGCTTTCTTT.

This clonotype turned up a few times. The chain is built from TRBV2 and TRBJ2-1; 9 bases agree with TRBD2. This CDR3 region has 18 residues. Germline loops: CDR1 SNHLY, CDR2 FYNNEI. V was clipped by 4 bases and J by 0 bases; unmatched bases: 10. CDR3 loop: CASSGLAGYHSSYNEQFF. The CDR3 DNA is TGTGCCAGCAGTGGTCTAGCGGGGTACCACAGCTCCTACAATGAGCAGTTCTTC.